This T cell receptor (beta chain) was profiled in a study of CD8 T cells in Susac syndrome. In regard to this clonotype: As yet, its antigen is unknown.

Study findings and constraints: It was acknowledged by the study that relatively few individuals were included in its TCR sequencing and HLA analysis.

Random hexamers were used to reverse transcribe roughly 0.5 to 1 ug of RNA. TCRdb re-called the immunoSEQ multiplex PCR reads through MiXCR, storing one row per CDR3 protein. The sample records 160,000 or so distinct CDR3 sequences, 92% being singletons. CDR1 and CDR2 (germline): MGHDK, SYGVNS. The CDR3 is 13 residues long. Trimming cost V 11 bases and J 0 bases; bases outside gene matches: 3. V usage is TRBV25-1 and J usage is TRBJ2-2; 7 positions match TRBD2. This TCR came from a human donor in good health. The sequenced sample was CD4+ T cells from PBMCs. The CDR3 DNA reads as TGTGCCGGGGGGGGACCGAACACCGGGGAGCTGTTTTTT. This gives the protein CAGGGPNTGELFF.